This TCR beta chain originates from a study of ipilimumab plus nivolumab after autologous stem cell transplantation. The germline V gene has CDR1 SGHTA and CDR2 FQGNSA. With 5 bases removed from V and 7 bases from J, the gap between germline ends came to 20 bases. This CDR3 contains 15 residues. Checkpoint therapy with ipilimumab 1 mg/kg began 14 to 28 days after transplant. Using immunoSEQ multiplex PCR, the repertoire was profiled, and TCRdb retains in-frame clones only, with some absent. The sample shows 43,000 or so clones, more than 70% of them seen only once. The TCR was taken from a male donor with multiple myeloma. Sequences were derived from PBMCs, sampled in a trial of ipilimumab plus nivolumab as post-transplant consolidation. The chain has TRBV7-2 and TRBJ2-5, with a tentative D call TRBD2 (5 bases). The CDR3 region is CASSPGWVGGVTQYF. In DNA, the CDR3 is TGTGCCAGCAGCCCCGGGTGGGTCGGAGGTGTGACCCAGTACTTC.